The 28 T cell receptor beta chains given below trace back to one sample, sequenced in a study of T cells in narcolepsy (dated by TCRdb to 2016 to 2018). The protocol used for the library was the immunoSEQ multiplex PCR assay. This immuneACCESS table, as held by TCRdb, lists in-frame sequences with V and J called but not all clones. Of the missing ones, under half trace to an unresolved V gene in checked studies; the others have no known cause. Present in this sample are 25,000 to 30,000 clones, about four fifths of which were seen just once. Together, the top ten hold around 0.91% of the sample. The sequenced sample was CD45RA- memory CD4+ T cells from PBMCs. Explained via the paper, the cell subset or site label denotes: memory T cells sorted ex vivo from peripheral blood. These receptors were taken from a human donor with narcolepsy.

The rearrangement uses TRBV4-3 and TRBJ2-1; TRBD2 matches 7 bases. The germline V gene has CDR1 LGHNA and CDR2 YSLEER. V shed 0 bases, J shed 4 bases, and the junction held 9 bases outside the gene matches. The CDR3 totals 17 residues. The CDR3 is CASSQDGQRGGYNEQFF. The CDR3 nucleotides read TGCGCCAGCAGCCAAGATGGGCAGCGGGGAGGTTACAATGAGCAGTTCTTC.

The chain uses TRBV7-2 and TRBJ2-1, with 9 positions matching TRBD2. J lost 7 bases, V lost 7 bases, and 11 bases had no gene match. This CDR3 spans 15 amino acids. Germline CDR1 SGHTA, CDR2 FQGNSA. Written as DNA, the CDR3 is TGTGCCAGCAACCTGTTTAGCGGGGGAACGAATGAGCAGTTCTTC. Amino acids: CASNLFSGGTNEQFF.

The V and J genes are TRBV2 and TRBJ1-4; a weak D match, TRBD1 (5 bases). The CDR3 has 15 residues. In germline, CDR1 is SNHLY, CDR2 FYNNEI. Trimming removed 8 bases from V and 0 bases from J, with 13 bases in between. In DNA form, the CDR3 reads TGTGCCAGCGGACAACCCCCGTCAACTAATGAAAAACTGTTTTTT. As protein: CASGQPPSTNEKLFF.

J is TRBJ2-5 and V is TRBV7-9; possible D gene TRBD2, 6 bases. The CDR3 contains 15 residues. CDR1 is SEHNR and CDR2 is FQNEAQ in the germline V gene (reference sequence). Trimming pared 5 bases from V and 4 bases from J, leaving 17 bases between. In nucleotides, the CDR3 is TGTGCCAGCAGCCCAAATCCGATCGGGGGAGAGACCCAGTACTTC. Its translation is CASSPNPIGGETQYF.

The chain uses TRBV25-1 and TRBJ1-1, with D hard to call. The germline V gene has CDR1 MGHDK and CDR2 SYGVNS. The V end was cut by 4 bases, the J end by 11 bases, with 14 bases between. The CDR3 length is 12 residues. CDR3 sequence reads: CASSAGLSGAFF. CDR3 bases: TGTGCCAGCAGTGCTGGGCTCAGTGGGGCTTTCTTT.

J is TRBJ1-2 and V is TRBV6-5, with unresolved D. V dropped 6 bases and J dropped 3 bases, with 14 bases sitting between them. The CDR3 consists of 14 residues. The germline V gene has CDR1 MNHEY and CDR2 SVGAGI. The CDR3 region has the DNA TGTGCCAGCAGACCCCCAAGGACCGACTATGGCTACACCTTC. Translation: CASRPPRTDYGYTF.

The chain links TRBV11-2 to TRBJ2-3, with 12 bases lining up with TRBD1. Per germline, CDR1 SGHAT and CDR2 FQNNGV. This CDR3 contains 16 residues. V shed 5 bases, J shed 4 bases, and the junction held 7 bases outside the gene matches. This CDR3 is CASSNHGTGGPDTQYF. CDR3 nucleotides: TGTGCCAGCAGCAACCACGGGACAGGGGGCCCAGATACGCAGTATTTT.

This clone occurred a few times. The V gene is TRBV5-4, the J gene TRBJ1-1; D possibly corresponds to TRBD1 (5 bases). This CDR3 comprises 16 residues. Germline V lookup: CDR1 SGHNT, CDR2 YYREEE (reference sequence). V shed 1 base and J shed 0 bases, with 13 bases lying between them. CDR3 DNA: TGTGCCAGCAGCTTGATGGGGGGGGTAATGAACACTGAAGCTTTCTTT. It is translated as CASSLMGGVMNTEAFF.

This chain connects TRBV4-1 to TRBJ1-4, with D uncertain. Germline V CDR1 and CDR2: MGHRA, YSYEKL. The CDR3 is made up of 15 amino acids. V was pared by 1 base and J by 8 bases, with 14 bases between. DNA for the CDR3: TGCGCCAGCAGCCAAGGAACGGCAGCCTTGGAAAAACTGTTTTTT. Its translation: CASSQGTAALEKLFF.

The rearrangement links TRBV28 to TRBJ2-7, with D possibly being TRBD1 (6 bases). The CDR3 runs 15 residues. Germline lookup yields CDR1 MDHEN and CDR2 SYDVKM. Trimming left V 4 bases short and J 2 bases short, with 15 bases between. The CDR3 DNA reads as TGTGCCAGCAGTTCCCCGGGACACAACGCCTACGAGCAGTACTTC. Translation gives CASSSPGHNAYEQYF.

The chain recombines TRBV5-8 with TRBJ2-7, with TRBD1 matching over 10 bases. The germline gives CDR1 SGHTS, CDR2 YDEGEE. The CDR3 spans 16 residues. After removal of 3 bases from V and 1 base from J, the junction contained 7 bases not matched to a gene. The CDR3 DNA follows: TGTGCCAGCAGCTCGCCGGGACAGGGGAATTCCTACGAGCAGTACTTC. Encoded protein: CASSSPGQGNSYEQYF.

The table lists this clone with a count of one. The V call is TRBV6-6, the J call TRBJ1-1, with D unresolved. Trimming removed 7 bases from V and 1 base from J, with 10 bases in between. Germline lookup yields CDR1 MNHNY and CDR2 SVGAGI (reference sequence). This CDR3 comprises 13 residues. The CDR3 nucleotides read TGTGCCAGCATGACGAACAAGAACACTGAAGCTTTCTTT. Its protein product is CASMTNKNTEAFF.

In DNA form, the CDR3 reads TGTGCCAGTAGTATTGGGACAGGGAAGGAGACCCAGTACTTC. Its protein is CASSIGTGKETQYF. The chain employs TRBV19 and TRBJ2-5; 9 bases are a match to TRBD1. The junction had 4 bases not matched to a gene; V was cut back by 3 bases and J by 5 bases. There are 14 residues in the CDR3. Germline assignment: CDR1 LNHDA and CDR2 SQIVND (reference sequence). The full variable domain, with the rest looked up from reference TRBV19 and TRBJ2-5, is DGGITQSPKYLFRKEGQNVTLSCEQNLNHDAMYWYRQDPGQGLRLIYYSQIVNDFQKGDIAEGYSVSREKKESFPLTVTSAQKNPTAFYLCASSIGTGKETQYFGPGTRLLVL.

Regarding this clone: One junction end disagrees with the germline gene, perhaps due to a read error. V and J are TRBV7-2 and TRBJ2-7, with 11 bases identical to TRBD2. CDR1 is SGHTA, CDR2 FQGNSA, per germline. The CDR3 contains 16 residues. CDR3 sequence: CASSLGTPSGGPVPFF. DNA for the CDR3: TGTGCCAGCAGCTTAGGTACTCCTAGCGGGGGGCCCGTTCCCTTCTTC.

The V and J genes are TRBV5-4 and TRBJ1-1, with D unresolved. Between the trimmed V and J ends, which lost 5 bases and 1 base, there was a span of 9 bases. The CDR3 sequence is 13 residues long. In germline, CDR1 is SGHNT, CDR2 YYREEE (reference sequence). The CDR3, as DNA: TGTGCCAGCAGGTTAAGGGAGAACACTGAAGCTTTCTTT. Translation: CASRLRENTEAFF.

With regard to this clone: At one of its ends the junction is not consistent with the germline gene, which may arise from a read error. The V gene is TRBV14, the J gene TRBJ2-7; no definite D call. The CDR3 runs 14 residues. Germline V gives CDR1 SGHDN, CDR2 FVKESK. The CDR3 sequence is CVSSPGHLVYEQYF. For the CDR3, the DNA is TGTGTCAGCAGCCCTGGTCACCTGGTATACGAGCAGTACTTC.

The CDR3 region is CASRGYGPLPSPLHF. In nucleotides, the CDR3 is TGTGCCAGCAGGGGGTATGGACCCCTTCCATCACCCCTCCACTTT. This chain uses TRBV28 with TRBJ1-6; D is undetermined. Germline lookup yields CDR1 MDHEN and CDR2 SYDVKM. Between the trimmed V and J ends, which lost 6 bases and 10 bases, there was a span of 19 bases. The CDR3 is made up of 15 amino acids.

This chain connects TRBV6-6 to TRBJ1-2; possibly TRBD1 for D (6 bases). CDR3 length: 13 residues. Germline V lookup: CDR1 MNHNY, CDR2 SVGAGI (reference sequence). Trimming left V 5 bases short and J 7 bases short, with 14 bases between. CDR3 nucleotide sequence: TGTGCCAGCAGTCACCAGGGGAGCCCTGGCTACACCTTC. It codes for CASSHQGSPGYTF.

Only a few counts were recorded for this clone. The chain uses TRBV29-1 and TRBJ1-1, with D unclear. V lost 1 base to trimming and J lost 0 bases, with 6 bases between them. The CDR3 is made up of 13 amino acids. From germline, CDR1 is SQVTM and CDR2 ANQGSEA. This CDR3 reads CSVEAGMNTEAFF. CDR3 in DNA: TGCAGCGTTGAAGCAGGAATGAACACTGAAGCTTTCTTT.

V is TRBV5-1 and J is TRBJ2-7; TRBD1 might be the D (5 bases). CDR3 size: 14 residues. Trimming pared 1 base from V and 5 bases from J, leaving 13 bases between. The germline gives CDR1 SGHRS, CDR2 YFSETQ. In DNA form, the CDR3 reads TGCGCCAGCAGCTTGTCAGGGAATAGAAACGAGCAGTACTTC. Protein product: CASSLSGNRNEQYF.

The V gene is TRBV4-1, the J gene TRBJ2-1; 11 nucleotides match TRBD2. Germline CDR1 MGHRA, CDR2 YSYEKL. The trim removed 1 base at V and 8 bases at J, leaving 10 bases unmatched. The CDR3 consists of 17 residues. The CDR3 loop reads CASSQATSGATTHEQFF. CDR3 coding DNA: TGCGCCAGCAGCCAAGCGACTAGCGGGGCGACTACCCATGAGCAGTTCTTC.

The chain joins TRBV5-1 to TRBJ2-7, with D tentatively TRBD2 (6 bases). Per the germline V gene, CDR1 is SGHRS and CDR2 is YFSETQ. This CDR3 region has 13 residues. Deletions cut 0 bases from V and 6 bases from J, with 10 bases between. The CDR3 nucleotides read TGCGCCAGCAGCTTGGGCCGGGGAGGCGAGCAGTACTTC. Translation gives CASSLGRGGEQYF.

The V and J genes are TRBV5-1 and TRBJ2-3; D may be TRBD1 (7 bases). The germline gives CDR1 SGHRS, CDR2 YFSETQ. The CDR3 is 16 residues long. V was cut by 2 bases and J by 3 bases, with 16 bases left in between. CDR3 nucleotide sequence: TGCGCCAGCAGCTTTGGGGGGAGACAGGGAACAGATACGCAGTATTTT. Protein sequence: CASSFGGRQGTDTQYF.

The J gene is TRBJ1-5, the V gene TRBV19, with TRBD1 matching 7 bases. V was clipped by 9 bases and J by 0 bases; unmatched bases: 5. Germline V gene lookup returns CDR1 LNHDA and CDR2 SQIVND (reference sequence). CDR3 length equals 14 residues. The CDR3 loop is CASKGQNSNQPQHF. CDR3 bases: TGTGCCAGCAAGGGACAGAATAGCAATCAGCCCCAGCATTTT.

The genes are TRBV5-6 and TRBJ2-3, with D perhaps matching TRBD1 (7 bases). Per the germline V gene, CDR1 is SGHDT and CDR2 is YYEEEE. V lost 1 base and J lost 3, with 18 bases in between. The CDR3 runs to 17 residues. CDR3 sequence reads: CASSLLRGRSGTDTQYF. CDR3 nucleotides: TGTGCCAGCAGCTTGTTGAGGGGGCGTAGCGGTACAGATACGCAGTATTTT.

This clone was seen once. The rearrangement uses TRBV10-3 and TRBJ1-4; D is possibly TRBD1 (5 bases). V was pared by 2 bases and J by 6 bases, with 10 bases between. CDR1 is ENHRY, CDR2 SYGVKD, per germline. The length of the CDR3 is 14 residues. The CDR3 nucleotides are TGTGCCATCAGTGAGAGGGGATTGGATGAAAAACTGTTTTTT. This codes for CAISERGLDEKLFF.

The chain couples TRBV7-5 to TRBJ2-5; the table's D call, TRBD1, was not checked against the DNA. TRBV7-5 is noted as a pseudogene. CDR3 size: 15 residues. As DNA, the CDR3 is TGTGTCAGAAGCCTCACCCGACAGGGTAGAGAGACCCAGTACTTC. Translated: CVRSLTRQGRETQYF.

This chain connects TRBV9 to TRBJ2-3; a possible D gene is TRBD1 (6 bases). Trimming took off 4 bases at V and 1 base at J, with 16 bases between the two ends. CDR1 is SGDLS, CDR2 YYNGEE, per germline. The CDR3 loop spans 16 amino acids. The CDR3 DNA sequence: TGTGCCAGCAGCCCCCCAGGGAGACAGGGCACAGATACGCAGTATTTT. Protein product: CASSPPGRQGTDTQYF.